Shown below are 3 T cell receptor beta chains from a single sample sequenced in a study of follicular helper T cells after annual influenza vaccination. Described time point: 2014-2015 season, 7 days after vaccination. The method was immunoSEQ multiplex PCR; TCRdb's version includes in-frame clones alone and lacks a portion of them. The sample holds 12,000 to 15,000 clones, 65% to 85% seen once. Sequencing was performed on CXCR5+ CD38- circulating T follicular helper cells from blood, taken 7 days after influenza vaccination. Subset here: circulating Tfh, non-naive CD4+CXCR5+PD-1+ (ICOS+CD38+ or ICOS-CD38-). Source of these receptors: an adult who received the influenza vaccine.

The rearrangement links TRBV2 to TRBJ2-7; D is ambiguous. The CDR3 length is 11 residues. CDR1 is SNHLY, CDR2 FYNNEI, per germline. V shed 6 bases and J shed 3 bases, with 6 bases lying between them. The chain's CDR3 is CASRKLYEQYF. CDR3 nucleotides: TGTGCCAGCAGGAAACTCTACGAGCAGTACTTC.

The rearrangement uses TRBV19 and TRBJ2-2; tentatively, D is TRBD1 (6 bases). Germline V gene lookup returns CDR1 LNHDA and CDR2 SQIVND (reference sequence). The CDR3 consists of 12 residues. Trimming shortened V by 3 bases and J by 7 bases, and 6 bases separated the two germline ends. In nucleotides, the CDR3 is TGTGCCAGTAGTATCAGGGGCGGGGAGCTGTTTTTT. Residues: CASSIRGGELFF.

The chain joins TRBV5-4 to TRBJ2-3; TRBD1 matches at 10 bases. This CDR3 spans 16 amino acids. Germline V gene sequence: CDR1 SGHNT, CDR2 YYREEE (reference sequence). J lost 1 base, V lost 0 bases, and 2 bases had no gene match. The CDR3 DNA is TGTGCCAGCAGCTTGGCCGGGACAGGGGGCACAGATACGCAGTATTTT. Protein sequence: CASSLAGTGGTDTQYF.